This T cell receptor beta chain comes out of a study of early T cells in non-severe SARS-CoV-2 infection. Turning to the study itself: Sequencing used unsorted whole-blood bulk RNA, so chains lack pairing. Points from the study as a whole: Reliance on VDJdb matching favored anti-spike CD8 responses; private and CD4 specificities were missed.

The CDR3 loop spans 14 amino acids. Germline CDR1 SQVTM, CDR2 ANQGSEA. With 1 base removed from V and 7 bases from J, the gap between germline ends came to 17 bases. As part of library construction, unique molecular identifiers were attached to individual cDNA molecules. TCRdb analysed the 5' RACE reads with MiXCR anew, one entry per CDR3 protein. The table includes 75,000 to 80,000 distinct CDR3 sequences, around 16% detected once. This clonotype has more than one count but fewer than ten. Its antigen is still unknown. This receptor was identified in an adult who was a healthcare worker with PCR-confirmed SARS-CoV-2 infection or an uninfected control (not recorded which). The specimen sequenced was whole blood. The rearrangement links TRBV29-1 to TRBJ2-7; no firm D call. The CDR3: CSVEGDGNLREQYF. In DNA form, the CDR3 reads TGCAGCGTTGAAGGAGACGGTAACCTACGGGAGCAGTACTTC.